Sequencing of this TCR beta chain was carried out in a study of a mutant IDH1 vaccine in newly diagnosed glioma. Here immunoSEQ multiplex PCR was the method, and the copy in TCRdb shows in-frame clones only, minus some. The table has tens of thousands of clones, about 81% seen once. This clone was recorded a few times. Antigen: not known. The CDR3 covers 14 residues. The germline CDR1 and CDR2 sequences are SGHDT and YYEEEE. Between the trimmed V and J ends, which lost 4 bases and 1 base, there was a span of 11 bases. Indicated time point: week 47, end of study. Vaccinated patients received 300 ug of mutant IDH1 20-mer peptide per dose, with topical imiquimod.

The TCR comes from a man aged 40-50 years with glioma. Sample: PBMCs, taken from a glioma patient whose treatment included an IDH1 peptide vaccine. The gene calls are TRBV5-6 and TRBJ1-1; tentatively, D is TRBD1 (5 bases). This CDR3 reads CASSLGPSNTEAFF. The CDR3, as DNA: TGTGCCAGCAGCCTGGGACCTTCGAACACTGAAGCTTTCTTT.